The 32 T cell receptor beta chains below were found in one sample sequenced in a study of blood T cell repertoires in COVID-19. The assay was immunoSEQ multiplex PCR, and TCRdb's table has in-frame clones only and misses some. The sample shows fewer than 200,000 clones, around three quarters of them seen only once. The sequenced sample was PBMCs or T cells enriched from blood (not recorded which). The origin of the receptors is a woman in her 70s in a cohort exposed to, infected with or recovered from COVID-19 (not recorded which).

This chain links TRBV5-8 with TRBJ1-4; a weak D match, TRBD1 (5 bases). V gave up 7 bases and J gave up 8 bases, with 18 bases separating them. CDR1 SGHTS and CDR2 YDEGEE come from the germline V gene. CDR3 length: 14 amino acids. This CDR3 is CASSTGGGGEKLFF. The CDR3 coding sequence is TGTGCCAGCTCGACCGGGGGAGGCGGAGAAAAACTGTTTTTT.

This clone was found a few times. The CDR3 DNA reads as TGCAGCGTTGGGACAGGGGGCAGCTATGGCTACACCTTC. The encoded protein is CSVGTGGSYGYTF. This chain joins TRBV29-1 and TRBJ1-2; 11 positions match TRBD1. V was pared by 4 bases and J by 4 bases, with 2 bases of the junction left unmatched. The CDR3 runs to 13 residues. Germline V CDR1 and CDR2: SQVTM, ANQGSEA.

Only a few counts were recorded for this clone. V usage is TRBV11-3 and J usage is TRBJ2-3, with TRBD2 as a possible D gene (6 bases). V lost 6 bases to trimming and J lost 1 base, with 11 bases between them. Looked up from germline, CDR1 is SGHNT and CDR2 is YENEEA. CDR3 length equals 14 residues. The CDR3 DNA reads as TGTGCCAGCAGTCGGGACTCGCGCACAGATACGCAGTATTTT. Its protein product is CASSRDSRTDTQYF.

The chain links TRBV12-3 or TRBV12-4 to TRBJ1-2; 7 bases map to TRBD1. V gave up 2 bases and J gave up 5 bases; unmatched junction bases: 2. The CDR3 has 13 amino acids. The CDR3, as DNA: TGTGCCAGCAGTTTACAGGGGGATTATGGCTACACCTTC. Translating gives CASSLQGDYGYTF.

The sample holds one count of this clone. The chain carries TRBV28 and TRBJ1-1, with D perhaps matching TRBD1 (5 bases). The CDR3 contains 15 residues. Per germline, CDR1 MDHEN and CDR2 SYDVKM. V lost 7 bases and J 3 bases, leaving 18 bases between the germline ends. The CDR3 DNA follows: TGTGCCAGCATTAACCCAGGGTCCGGTGACACTGAAGCTTTCTTT. Amino acid sequence: CASINPGSGDTEAFF.

V gene TRBV5-4 combines with J gene TRBJ2-3; TRBD2 agrees at 7 bases. Germline trimming cut 4 bases from V and 0 bases from J; bases unmatched to any gene: 5. The germline gives CDR1 SGHNT, CDR2 YYREEE (reference sequence). The CDR3 loop spans 15 amino acids. The CDR3 sequence: CASSLGGTSTDTQYF. The CDR3 coding sequence is TGTGCCAGCAGCCTGGGGGGGACTAGCACAGATACGCAGTATTTT.

The sample holds one count of this clone. The chain uses TRBV7-2 and TRBJ1-5; 7 bases match TRBD1. Germline CDR1 is SGHTA and CDR2 is FQGNSA. J was trimmed by 7 bases and V by 0 bases; bases with no gene match: 6. The CDR3 has 15 residues. In DNA, the CDR3 is TGTGCCAGCAGCTTAGCGACAGGGTACGGACAGCCCCAGCATTTT. Translation: CASSLATGYGQPQHF. The full variable domain, with the rest looked up from reference TRBV7-2 and TRBJ1-5, is GAGVSQSPSNKVTEKGKDVELRCDPISGHTALYWYRQSLGQGLEFLIYFQGNSAPDKSGLPSDRFSAERTGGSVSTLTIQRTQQEDSAVYLCASSLATGYGQPQHFGDGTRLSIL.

This clone was counted only a few times. The V gene is TRBV4-1, the J gene TRBJ2-5; TRBD2 aligns across 7 bases. The CDR3 spans 16 residues. With 4 bases clipped from V and 5 bases from J, the junction kept 13 bases outside the gene matches. The germline CDR1 and CDR2 sequences are MGHRA and YSYEKL. CDR3 protein: CASSPRWGRALETQYF. DNA for the CDR3: TGCGCCAGCAGCCCGCGTTGGGGGAGGGCCTTGGAGACCCAGTACTTC.

This clone was seen repeatedly, ten times or more. The V and J genes are TRBV28 and TRBJ2-3, with 9 bases aligning to TRBD1. The CDR3 runs 13 residues. J was trimmed by 4 bases and V by 6 bases; bases with no gene match: 2. Germline-derived CDR1 and CDR2 are MDHEN and SYDVKM. CDR3 bases: TGTGCCAGCAGCCGGACAGGGGCAGATACGCAGTATTTT. Its protein is CASSRTGADTQYF.

This clone appeared many times. The rearrangement links TRBV5-1 to TRBJ2-7; D might be TRBD1 (6 bases). The germline V and J ends were trimmed by 4 bases and 2 bases, with 13 bases remaining between them. The CDR3 loop spans 14 amino acids. Per germline, CDR1 SGHRS and CDR2 YFSETQ. As DNA, the CDR3 is TGCGCCAGCAGCGGGAACAGGGCCGCCTACGAGCAGTACTTC. Translated: CASSGNRAAYEQYF.

This chain connects TRBV5-6 to TRBJ1-5, with D hard to call. The CDR3 extends over 13 amino acids. Germline assignment: CDR1 SGHDT and CDR2 YYEEEE. V was clipped by 1 base and J by 11 bases, with 13 bases between them. CDR3 nucleotides: TGTGCCAGCAGCTTGTTTCCTCTCGAGGCCCAGCATTTT. This codes for CASSLFPLEAQHF.

This chain connects TRBV7-9 to TRBJ2-3, with TRBD2 as a possible D gene (6 bases). The CDR3 extends over 16 amino acids. CDR1 and CDR2 from the germline V gene are SEHNR and FQNEAQ (reference sequence). Trimming stripped 6 bases from V and 4 bases from J, with 20 bases between. For the CDR3, the DNA is TGTGCCAGCAGGAGCTTAATGGGGGGATCGGCAGATACGCAGTATTTT. Protein sequence: CASRSLMGGSADTQYF. Full variable domain (remainder filled in from reference TRBV7-9 and TRBJ2-3): DTGVSQNPRHKITKRGQNVTFRCDPISEHNRLYWYRQTLGQGPEFLTYFQNEAQLEKSRLLSDRFSAERPKGSFSTLEIQRTEQGDSAMYLCASRSLMGGSADTQYFGPGTRLTVL.

The chain employs TRBV29-1 and TRBJ2-1; 12 positions agree with TRBD2. CDR1 and CDR2 (germline): SQVTM, ANQGSEA. The CDR3 is 15 amino acids. The ends lost 7 bases at V and 3 bases at J; junction bases unmatched: 7. As DNA, the CDR3 is TGCAGCGGAACTAGCGGGAGGTTGGGCTACAATGAGCAGTTCTTC. Translating gives CSGTSGRLGYNEQFF.

The chain employs TRBV7-2 and TRBJ2-2; D is undetermined. Looked up from germline, CDR1 is SGHTA and CDR2 is FQGNSA. With 3 bases removed from V and 2 bases from J, the gap between germline ends came to 4 bases. This CDR3 spans 13 amino acids. CDR3 nucleotides: TGTGCCAGCAGCTTCTCTAACACCGGGGAGCTGTTTTTT. Amino acid sequence: CASSFSNTGELFF.

The chain couples TRBV10-2 to TRBJ2-1; TRBD2 matches 7 bases. The V segment lost 10 bases and the J segment 2 bases; nucleotides outside the gene matches: 5. Germline CDR1 and CDR2: WSHSY and SAAADI. There are 13 residues in the CDR3. DNA for the CDR3: TGCGCCACCCAGCGGGACCCCTACAATGAGCAGTTCTTC. Translating it yields CATQRDPYNEQFF.

This sequence joins TRBV5-1 and TRBJ2-7; D might be TRBD1 (6 bases). V was shortened by 3 bases and J by 4 bases, with 14 bases between the two germline ends. The CDR3 is 14 residues long. In germline, CDR1 is SGHRS, CDR2 YFSETQ. The CDR3 DNA sequence: TGCGCCAGCAGCTCTTTGGACAGACCATACGAGCAGTACTTC. It encodes CASSSLDRPYEQYF.

The chain links TRBV9 to TRBJ2-1; 8 bases are shared with TRBD2. CDR1 is SGDLS, CDR2 YYNGEE, per germline. The CDR3 has 15 amino acids. V shed 0 bases and J 7 bases; nucleotides not matched to a gene: 6. CDR3 in amino acids: CASSVAGGPLNEQFF. CDR3 in DNA: TGTGCCAGCAGCGTAGCGGGAGGGCCTTTAAATGAGCAGTTCTTC. The full variable domain, rest sourced from reference TRBV9 and TRBJ2-1, is DSGVTQTPKHLITATGQRVTLRCSPRSGDLSVYWYQQSLDQGLQFLIQYYNGEERAKGNILERFSAQQFPDLHSELNLSSLELGDSALYFCASSVAGGPLNEQFFGPGTRLTVL.

The CDR3 DNA sequence: TGCGCCAGCAGCACCGGACAGATTTACACTGAAGCTTTCTTT. Translating it yields CASSTGQIYTEAFF. V and J are TRBV5-1 and TRBJ1-1, with D tentatively TRBD1 (6 bases). The CDR3 runs 14 residues. V was shortened by 4 bases and J by 3 bases, with 13 bases between the two germline ends. Germline V gene data show CDR1 as SGHRS and CDR2 as YFSETQ.

The V call is TRBV27, the J call TRBJ1-2, with D possibly being TRBD1 (5 bases). V lost 2 bases and J 2 bases, leaving 9 bases between the germline ends. The V gene's germline CDR1 is MNHEY and CDR2 SMNVEV (reference sequence). The CDR3 is made up of 14 amino acids. DNA of the CDR3: TGTGCCAGCAGTTTAAAGGGGCCCAACTATGGCTACACCTTC. This sequence encodes CASSLKGPNYGYTF.

The rearrangement links TRBV5-1 to TRBJ2-1; tentatively, D is TRBD2 (6 bases). The CDR3 is 14 amino acids. V was trimmed by 5 bases and J by 6 bases, leaving 15 bases between them. Germline V lookup: CDR1 SGHRS, CDR2 YFSETQ. The CDR3 coding sequence is TGCGCCAGCAGGTCAGGGACTGAATCCAATGAGCAGTTCTTC. It specifies CASRSGTESNEQFF.

This clone was counted a few times. This chain joins TRBV11-3 and TRBJ2-3; TRBD2 agrees at 15 bases. CDR3 length: 17 residues. The germline gives CDR1 SGHNT, CDR2 YENEEA. The ends lost 5 bases at V and 2 bases at J; junction bases unmatched: 5. The CDR3 sequence is CASSPGTSGRFTDTQYF. The CDR3 coding sequence is TGTGCCAGCAGCCCGGGGACTAGCGGGAGGTTCACAGATACGCAGTATTTT. Together with reference TRBV11-3 and TRBJ2-3, the CDR3 gives the full variable domain: EAGVVQSPRYKIIEKKQPVAFWCNPISGHNTLYWYLQNLGQGPELLIRYENEEAVDDSQLPKDRFSAERLKGVDSTLKIQPAELGDSAVYLCASSPGTSGRFTDTQYFGPGTRLTVL.

The chain links TRBV11-3 to TRBJ2-5; 9 bases fit TRBD2. With 4 bases clipped from V and 2 bases from J, the junction kept 20 bases outside the gene matches. The germline CDR1 and CDR2 sequences are SGHNT and YENEEA. This CDR3 has 20 amino acids. The CDR3 coding sequence is TGTGCCAGCAGCTATCCTCTAGGACTAGCGCCCGAGGGTAGTCAAGAGACCCAGTACTTC. Residues: CASSYPLGLAPEGSQETQYF.

The V call is TRBV7-8, the J call TRBJ2-5; D unresolved. CDR1 SGHVS and CDR2 FQNEAQ come from the germline V gene. V gave up 6 bases and J gave up 5 bases, with 7 bases separating them. This CDR3 is 11 amino acids long. The CDR3 DNA reads as TGTGCCAGCAGGATAGAGGAGACCCAGTACTTC. It is translated as CASRIEETQYF.

The CDR3 DNA reads TGTGCCAGCAGCGCTCAGGGTGGCCAGCCCCAGCATTTT. Its protein product is CASSAQGGQPQHF. This sequence joins TRBV9 and TRBJ1-5; a possible D gene is TRBD1 (5 bases). This CDR3 has 13 amino acids. The V gene's germline CDR1 is SGDLS and CDR2 YYNGEE. V lost 3 bases and J lost 7, with 11 bases in between.

The CDR3 loop is CASKRKIGESGYNEQFF. Here the CDR3 DNA reads TGTGCCAGTAAGAGAAAGATCGGCGAGTCAGGCTACAATGAGCAGTTCTTC. This chain joins TRBV19 and TRBJ2-1; D is undetermined. The germline V and J ends were trimmed by 7 bases and 3 bases, with 22 bases remaining between them. This CDR3 region has 17 residues. The V gene's germline CDR1 is LNHDA and CDR2 SQIVND (reference sequence).

The table lists this clone with a few counts. V and J are TRBV7-8 and TRBJ1-2; no definite D call. Germline V lookup: CDR1 SGHVS, CDR2 FQNEAQ. The V end lost 5 bases, the J end lost 0 bases, and 10 bases lay between the germline ends. CDR3 length equals 14 residues. The CDR3, as DNA: TGTGCCAGCAGCCCGATGGGAGCTAACTATGGCTACACCTTC. Amino acids: CASSPMGANYGYTF.

This chain joins TRBV9 and TRBJ2-7; TRBD2 aligns across 9 bases. Germline CDR1 and CDR2: SGDLS and YYNGEE. CDR3 length: 16 residues. The J segment lost 5 bases and the V segment lost 2 bases, leaving 11 bases of the junction unmatched. The CDR3: CASSVGPAGGPDEQYF. The CDR3 DNA reads TGTGCCAGCAGCGTTGGACCCGCGGGAGGGCCGGACGAGCAGTACTTC.

The rearrangement joins TRBV24-1 to TRBJ2-2; the match to TRBD1 covers 9 bases. The CDR3 extends over 16 amino acids. Germline CDR1 is KGHDR and CDR2 is SFDVKD. V gave up 9 bases and J gave up 3 bases; unmatched junction bases: 10. The CDR3 region has the DNA TGTGCCACCGGAACCGGGACAGGGTATGACACCGGGGAGCTGTTTTTT. It encodes CATGTGTGYDTGELFF.

The chain uses TRBV2 and TRBJ1-2; D is unresolved. The CDR3 runs 13 residues. Per the germline V gene, CDR1 is SNHLY and CDR2 is FYNNEI. The V gene lost 6 bases and the J gene lost 3 bases, with 11 bases spanning the gap. In DNA form, the CDR3 reads TGTGCCAGCAGGCCCCCCGGGGACTATGGCTACACCTTC. This gives the protein CASRPPGDYGYTF.

The chain is built from TRBV4-2 and TRBJ2-7, with D possibly matching TRBD1 (7 bases). Germline loops: CDR1 LGHNA, CDR2 YNFKEQ. CDR3 length: 15 amino acids. Trimming cost V 1 base and J 2 bases, with 12 bases left between them. The CDR3 coding sequence is TGTGCCAGCAGCCAAGGGCAGGGGGGCCCCTACGAGCAGTACTTC. The encoded protein is CASSQGQGGPYEQYF.

The chain carries TRBV28 and TRBJ1-2; D not certain. This CDR3 has 13 amino acids. CDR1 MDHEN and CDR2 SYDVKM come from the germline V gene. The V gene lost 2 bases and the J gene lost 10 bases, with 14 bases spanning the gap. The CDR3 spells CASSLPLREVYTF. The DNA of the CDR3 is TGTGCCAGCAGTTTACCCCTAAGGGAGGTCTACACCTTC.

V gene TRBV5-1 combines with J gene TRBJ2-1; perhaps TRBD2 as D (6 bases). The CDR3 consists of 15 residues. V shed 3 bases and J shed 4 bases, with 14 bases lying between them. The germline V gene encodes CDR1 SGHRS and CDR2 YFSETQ. For the CDR3, the DNA is TGCGCCAGCAGCTACCAAGGCGGGGAGTACAATGAGCAGTTCTTC. This encodes CASSYQGGEYNEQFF.